The rows below give T cell receptor beta chains drawn from one sample of a study of T cells in Graves' hyperthyroidism and ophthalmopathy. Using its own MiXCR run on the multiplex PCR reads, TCRdb lists one record per CDR3 protein. Of hundreds of thousands of distinct CDR3 sequences listed, 45% are singletons. Material: peripheral blood or thyroid tissue (not recorded which). These receptors all come from an adult man with Graves' disease, either hyperthyroidism or ophthalmopathy (not recorded which). The CDR3 runs from the conserved cysteine through the conserved F or W. D genes are given only for firm matches. The size field is filled for only some rows; it gives once, few, many or a size class.

clone size,J gene,D gene,V gene,CDR3 protein,CDR3 DNA
few,TRBJ2-2,.,TRBV2,CASSELANTGELFF,TGTGCCAGCAGTGAGCTGGCCAACACTGGGGAGCTGTTTTTT
.,TRBJ1-2,.,TRBV24-1,CATRRAGGGIYGYTF,TGTGCCACCAGACGGGCCGGCGGCGGAATCTATGGCTACACCTTC
.,TRBJ1-6,.,TRBV2,CASVEMGAVNNSPLHF,TGTGCCAGCGTTGAAATGGGTGCAGTAAATAATTCACCCCTCCACTTT
.,TRBJ1-2,.,TRBV24-1,CATSEPGTSNYGYTF,TGTGCCACCAGTGAACCGGGGACTTCTAACTATGGCTACACCTTC
.,TRBJ2-5,.,TRBV6-1,CASRRGSLETQYF,TGTGCCAGCAGGAGGGGCAGCCTGGAGACCCAGTACTTC
.,TRBJ1-1,.,TRBV6-6,CATSASGSYTEAFF,TGTGCCACCAGTGCTAGCGGCAGTTACACTGAAGCTTTCTTT
.,TRBJ2-5,.,TRBV20-1,CSASRGVSLETQYF,TGCAGTGCCAGCAGGGGGGTGAGCCTGGAGACCCAGTACTTC
many,TRBJ1-1,TRBD1,TRBV29-1,CSGWTGGSTEAFF,TGCAGCGGCTGGACAGGGGGAAGCACTGAAGCTTTCTTT
.,TRBJ1-5,.,TRBV15,CATSTAGTRNQPQHF,TGTGCCACCAGCACGGCCGGGACACGCAATCAGCCCCAGCATTTT
many,TRBJ1-2,TRBD1,TRBV24-1,CATSDPRGNYGYTF,TGTGCCACCAGTGACCCCAGGGGGAACTATGGCTACACCTTC
many,TRBJ1-5,.,TRBV6-6,CASSYMSNQPQHF,TGTGCCAGCAGTTACATGAGCAATCAGCCCCAGCATTTT
many,TRBJ1-1,.,TRBV15,CATSADSLGGAFF,TGTGCCACCAGCGCGGACAGTTTAGGGGGAGCTTTCTTT
.,TRBJ1-2,TRBD1,TRBV25-1,CASSYSQGGNYGYTF,TGTGCCAGCAGTTACTCGCAGGGGGGTAACTATGGCTACACCTTC
many,TRBJ2-2,.,TRBV7-3,CASSLQGFTGELFF,TGTGCCAGCAGCTTACAGGGGTTCACCGGGGAGCTGTTTTTT
.,TRBJ1-3,.,TRBV7-9,CASSLGTVTGYTIYF,TGTGCCAGCAGCTTAGGGACGGTCACTGGCTACACCATATATTTT
.,TRBJ2-5,.,TRBV2,CASSGAGRETQYF,TGTGCCAGCAGTGGGGCAGGGAGAGAGACCCAGTACTTC
.,TRBJ2-5,.,TRBV7-9,CASSYGAWEHGETQYF,TGTGCCAGCAGCTACGGTGCTTGGGAGCATGGGGAGACCCAGTACTTC
few,TRBJ2-2,.,TRBV29-1,CSATGMRVAGELFF,TGCAGCGCTACAGGGATGAGGGTGGCCGGGGAGCTGTTTTTT
.,TRBJ2-2,.,TRBV24-1,CATSDLGGRANTGELFF,TGTGCCACCAGTGATTTGGGGGGAAGGGCGAACACCGGGGAGCTGTTTTTT
few,TRBJ1-1,.,TRBV5-5,CASRFTGRTEAFF,TGTGCCAGCAGATTCACAGGGAGAACTGAAGCTTTCTTT
.,TRBJ1-3,.,TRBV19,CASSMGGLGNTIYF,TGTGCCAGTAGTATGGGCGGGTTGGGAAACACCATATATTTT
few,TRBJ2-7,.,TRBV19,CASSIALGGQSSYEQYF,TGTGCCAGTAGTATAGCGTTGGGGGGCCAAAGCTCCTACGAGCAGTACTTC
.,TRBJ1-3,.,TRBV9,CASSVGWGNTIYF,TGTGCCAGCAGCGTAGGGTGGGGAAACACCATATATTTT
.,TRBJ1-5,TRBD1,TRBV20-1,CSAPGGGGRNQPQHF,TGCAGTGCCCCTGGGGGAGGGGGCCGTAATCAGCCCCAGCATTTT
.,TRBJ1-1,TRBD1,TRBV7-8,CASSLGQGPMLNTEAFF,TGTGCCAGCAGCTTAGGACAGGGGCCGATGCTGAACACTGAAGCTTTCTTT
.,TRBJ2-7,.,TRBV5-1,CASSLWGGDYHEQYF,TGCGCCAGCAGCTTGTGGGGGGGCGACTACCACGAGCAGTACTTC
many,TRBJ1-3,.,TRBV29-1,CSVGASPSGNTIYF,TGCAGCGTTGGGGCCAGCCCCTCTGGAAACACCATATATTTT